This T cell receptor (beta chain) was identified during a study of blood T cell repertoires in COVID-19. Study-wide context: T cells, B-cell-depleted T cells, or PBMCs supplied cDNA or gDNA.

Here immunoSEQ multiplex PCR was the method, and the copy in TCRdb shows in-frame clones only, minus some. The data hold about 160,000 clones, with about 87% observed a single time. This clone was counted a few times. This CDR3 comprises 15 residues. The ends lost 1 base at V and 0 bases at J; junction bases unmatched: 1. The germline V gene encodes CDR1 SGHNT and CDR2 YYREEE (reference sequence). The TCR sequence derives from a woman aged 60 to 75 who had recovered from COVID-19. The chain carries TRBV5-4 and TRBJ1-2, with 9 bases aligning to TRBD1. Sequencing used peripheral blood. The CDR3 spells CASSLRTGANYGYTF. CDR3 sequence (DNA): TGTGCCAGCAGCTTGAGGACAGGGGCTAACTATGGCTACACCTTC.